This passage covers 11 T cell receptor beta chains from one sample sequenced in a study of shared clonotypes between healthy human individuals. Produced via immunoSEQ multiplex PCR; TCRdb's table is partial and in-frame only. The sample has about 480,000 clones; over 60% are singletons. The sample taken for sequencing was PBMCs. These receptors originate from a woman aged 40 to 55 in good health. Some clones in this sample may be carry-over from other donors' samples.

This clone appeared a single time. V gene TRBV6-5 combines with J gene TRBJ1-3, with no clear D. Looked up from germline, CDR1 is MNHEY and CDR2 is SVGAGI. The CDR3 has 15 amino acids. The V end lost 0 bases, the J end lost 0 bases, and 6 bases lay between the germline ends. CDR3 nucleotides: TGTGCCAGCAGTTACTCATACAGCTCTGGAAACACCATATATTTT. This codes for CASSYSYSSGNTIYF.

V usage is TRBV7-3 and J usage is TRBJ2-2; 13 bases agree with TRBD2. V dropped 0 bases and J dropped 7; count of bases not matched to a gene: 5. Germline V gene lookup returns CDR1 SGHTA and CDR2 FQGTGA. CDR3 size: 17 residues. The CDR3 DNA is TGTGCCAGCAGCTTAACGGGACTAGCGGGATCGGACGGGGAGCTGTTTTTT. The encoded protein is CASSLTGLAGSDGELFF.

The chain links TRBV5-1 to TRBJ2-4; 14 bases map to TRBD2. CDR3 size: 17 residues. The germline gives CDR1 SGHRS, CDR2 YFSETQ. Trimming at V came to 4 bases and at J to 3 bases, leaving 6 bases not matched to a gene. CDR3 region: CASSPGLAGVGKNIQYF. CDR3 nucleotide sequence: TGCGCCAGCAGCCCGGGACTAGCGGGAGTCGGCAAAAACATTCAGTACTTC.

The chain combines TRBV2 with TRBJ2-1; 14 nucleotides align to TRBD2. CDR3 size: 15 residues. CDR1 and CDR2 (germline): SNHLY, FYNNEI. V lost 5 bases, J lost 8 bases, and 5 bases stayed unmatched. The CDR3 protein is CASSTGLAGGYEQFF. The CDR3, as DNA: TGTGCCAGCAGTACCGGACTAGCGGGAGGATATGAGCAGTTCTTC.

The genes are TRBV5-1 and TRBJ1-4, with D possibly being TRBD1 (6 bases). Germline CDR1 SGHRS, CDR2 YFSETQ. CDR3 size: 14 residues. V lost 5 bases, J lost 3 bases, and 11 bases lay in between. The CDR3 DNA sequence: TGCGCCAGCAGAATACAGGGAGCTAATGAAAAACTGTTTTTT. It specifies CASRIQGANEKLFF. Variable domain in full (rest from reference TRBV5-1 and TRBJ1-4): KAGVTQTPRYLIKTRGQQVTLSCSPISGHRSVSWYQQTPGQGLQFLFEYFSETQRNKGNFPGRFSGRQFSNSRSEMNVSTLELGDSALYLCASRIQGANEKLFFGSGTQLSVL.

The chain carries TRBV29-1 and TRBJ2-1; D not resolved. V lost 2 bases and J lost 5, with 7 bases in between. The germline gives CDR1 SQVTM, CDR2 ANQGSEA. The CDR3 loop spans 12 amino acids. CDR3 nucleotides: TGCAGCGTTGAACTGTCGGACAATGAGCAGTTCTTC. Its translation: CSVELSDNEQFF.

This clone was found many times. The chain combines TRBV9 with TRBJ2-7; D is possibly TRBD2 (5 bases). The CDR3 has 14 amino acids. V lost 1 base and J 7 bases, leaving 15 bases between the germline ends. Germline loops: CDR1 SGDLS, CDR2 YYNGEE. CDR3 coding DNA: TGTGCCAGCAGCGTATCAGGCGGGTCGGGGGAGCAGTACTTC. As protein: CASSVSGGSGEQYF.

In this sample, this clone turned up a few times. The chain recombines TRBV6-5 with TRBJ1-2; perhaps TRBD1 as D (5 bases). V was shortened by 4 bases and J by 7 bases, with 16 bases between the two germline ends. Germline lookup yields CDR1 MNHEY and CDR2 SVGAGI. This CDR3 has 14 amino acids. The CDR3 nucleotides are TGTGCCAGCAGTTCCGACAGAGAGCTTCTTGGCTACACCTTC. Protein: CASSSDRELLGYTF.

About this clone itself: This sequence may be a read error, since a much larger clone differs from it by one base. Other DNA sequences in this sample translate to the same CDR3. CDR3 bases: TGTGCCAGCAGCCTGGGAACTAGCGGGAGCAACGAGCAGTTCTTC. This sequence encodes CASSLGTSGSNEQFF. The genes are TRBV27 and TRBJ2-1, with 11 bases lining up with TRBD2. With 6 bases clipped from V and 10 bases from J, the junction kept 11 bases outside the gene matches. This CDR3 is 15 amino acids long. Germline CDR1 reads MNHEY; CDR2 reads SMNVEV (reference sequence).

The chain has TRBV10-3 and TRBJ2-1; 9 bases fit TRBD2. This CDR3 contains 16 residues. Germline V gene lookup returns CDR1 ENHRY and CDR2 SYGVKD. V lost 0 bases and J lost 3; bases outside the gene matches: 3. The chain's CDR3 is CAISESGAGGYNEQFF. CDR3 bases: TGTGCCATCAGTGAGTCGGGAGCGGGAGGCTACAATGAGCAGTTCTTC.

The rearrangement uses TRBV10-3 and TRBJ2-1, with 7 bases fitting TRBD2. The V segment lost 7 bases and the J segment 8 bases; nucleotides outside the gene matches: 17. Germline CDR1 ENHRY, CDR2 SYGVKD. CDR3 size: 16 residues. CDR3 sequence: CAIMAWTSSFTDEQFF. The CDR3 DNA reads TGTGCCATCATGGCTTGGACTAGTTCCTTTACGGATGAGCAGTTCTTC.